Below are 12 T cell receptor beta chains sequenced from a single sample in a study of blood T cell repertoires in COVID-19. The repertoire was sequenced with immunoSEQ multiplex PCR; TCRdb's copy has only in-frame clones and lacks some. The sample holds about 130,000 clones, around 79% seen once. The sample comprised peripheral blood. The receptors come from a man older than 75 with acute or convalescent COVID-19.

The gene calls are TRBV10-3 and TRBJ2-7, with TRBD1 identical over 10 bases. Germline loops: CDR1 ENHRY, CDR2 SYGVKD. V gave up 0 bases and J gave up 3 bases; unmatched junction bases: 2. This CDR3 is built from 15 residues. The CDR3 DNA reads TGTGCCATCAGTGAGTCGGACAGGGGGAACTACGAGCAGTACTTC. It is translated as CAISESDRGNYEQYF.

The chain is built from TRBV14 and TRBJ1-6; D is ambiguous. V was pared by 1 base and J by 6 bases, with 7 bases between. Germline CDR1 reads SGHDN; CDR2 reads FVKESK. CDR3 length: 14 amino acids. The CDR3 region is CASSQGQLNSPLHF. The CDR3 coding sequence is TGTGCCAGCAGCCAAGGACAACTTAATTCACCCCTCCACTTT.

The chain has TRBV9 and TRBJ1-1; weak D call: TRBD1 (6 bases). CDR1 is SGDLS, CDR2 YYNGEE, per germline. The CDR3 length is 15 residues. V was clipped by 4 bases and J by 3 bases, with 16 bases between them. Here the CDR3 reads CASSPGEGLDTEAFF. The DNA of the CDR3 is TGTGCCAGCAGCCCAGGGGAGGGTTTGGACACTGAAGCTTTCTTT.

On this clone itself: The junction departs from the called germline gene at one end, perhaps through a read error. V is TRBV5-1 and J is TRBJ2-3; D is possibly TRBD2 (5 bases). Germline V gene lookup returns CDR1 SGHRS and CDR2 YFSETQ. This CDR3 has 14 residues. Written as DNA, the CDR3 is TGCGCCAGCACCTTGACGGAGGTCACAGATACGCAGTATTTT. Amino acids: CASTLTEVTDTQYF.

The genes are TRBV9 and TRBJ2-1; D gene unclear. The V and J ends lost 0 bases and 5 bases respectively, with 6 bases between them. The germline CDR1 and CDR2 sequences are SGDLS and YYNGEE. This CDR3 region has 13 residues. For the CDR3, the DNA is TGTGCCAGCAGCGTAGGAGGAAACAATGAGCAGTTCTTC. This translates into CASSVGGNNEQFF.

The V call is TRBV6-5, the J call TRBJ2-7; 12 bases line up with TRBD1. The germline V gene encodes CDR1 MNHEY and CDR2 SVGAGI. This CDR3 spans 15 amino acids. With V trimmed by 5 bases and J by 12 bases, 14 bases remained unmatched. The CDR3 DNA reads TGTGCCAGCAGTCCCCCGGGACAGGGGGCTACAAGTCGGTACTTC. It encodes CASSPPGQGATSRYF.

The chain combines TRBV28 with TRBJ1-6, with TRBD1 matching over 9 bases. CDR3 length: 18 amino acids. The V segment lost 5 bases and the J segment 4 bases; nucleotides outside the gene matches: 12. Germline assignment: CDR1 MDHEN and CDR2 SYDVKM. The CDR3 loop reads CASSPNRGRGRYNSPLHF. The CDR3 DNA reads as TGTGCCAGCAGTCCTAACAGGGGGCGCGGACGTTATAATTCACCCCTCCACTTT.

The genes are TRBV2 and TRBJ2-1, with D possibly being TRBD2 (6 bases). The germline CDR1 and CDR2 sequences are SNHLY and FYNNEI. The CDR3 extends over 20 amino acids. Trimming shortened V by 5 bases and J by 6 bases, and 32 bases separated the two germline ends. CDR3 coding DNA: TGTGCCAGCAGTTCCATGCCGGGGGACCCCGCTAGCTATGATCGCAATGAGCAGTTCTTC. Residues: CASSSMPGDPASYDRNEQFF.

V usage is TRBV12-3 or TRBV12-4 and J usage is TRBJ2-3; 7 positions agree with TRBD1. With V trimmed by 6 bases and J by 2 bases, 2 bases remained unmatched. The CDR3 runs to 13 residues. In nucleotides, the CDR3 is TGTGCCAGCAGAACAGGGGTCACAGATACGCAGTATTTT. This codes for CASRTGVTDTQYF.

This clone came up once. This chain uses TRBV24-1 with TRBJ1-2; D remains unclear. Germline V lookup: CDR1 KGHDR, CDR2 SFDVKD. V gave up 0 bases and J gave up 8 bases, with 6 bases separating them. The CDR3 length is 12 residues. The CDR3 nucleotides are TGTGCCACCAGTGATTTGGGGGAGGGCTACACCTTC. This gives the protein CATSDLGEGYTF.

In its sample, this clone was seen a few times. The chain recombines TRBV4-2 with TRBJ1-6; D is unclear. V was cut by 1 base and J by 5 bases, with 9 bases left in between. The CDR3 contains 15 residues. Looked up from germline, CDR1 is LGHNA and CDR2 is YNFKEQ. CDR3 in DNA: TGTGCCAGCAGCCAAGTCACCAGTAATAATTCACCCCTCCACTTT. Its protein is CASSQVTSNNSPLHF.

CDR3: CASSQPPGTGGYTGELFF. CDR3 coding DNA: TGTGCCAGCAGCCAGCCTCCCGGGACAGGGGGGTATACCGGGGAGCTGTTTTTT. The rearrangement joins TRBV3-1 (or the pseudogene TRBV3-2) to TRBJ2-2, with 11 bases fitting TRBD1. The CDR3 has 18 amino acids. From germline, CDR1 is LGHDT and CDR2 YNNKEL (reference sequence). J was trimmed by 5 bases and V by 3 bases; bases with no gene match: 11.